The clone carrying this T cell receptor (beta chain) was found once. No antigen is known for it. These data originate in a study of T cell responses to AZD1222 COVID-19 vaccine. Looking at the study overall: Doses given second, at about 4 or about 12 weeks, were pooled. The study's findings and limits: In all cases, repertoires were sampled only after the peak T cell response. A reported finding is that nearly half of spike-specific TCRs target unmutated variant regions. Vaccine-associated CD4 TCRs ranged over spike, dominating at 160-218 and 743-854.

Some clones are missing from TCRdb's copy, which holds only in-frame ones; the method was immunoSEQ multiplex PCR. Of approximately 200,000 clones in the sample, approximately 94% were seen once. In germline, CDR1 is SQVTM, CDR2 ANQGSEA. Trimming removed 7 bases at V and 6 bases at J, with 16 bases between. CDR3 length: 12 residues. The rearrangement links TRBV29-1 to TRBJ2-7; the D gene is possibly TRBD2 (5 bases). Sequences were derived from peripheral blood, sampled on day 0 of AZD1222 vaccination. This TCR came from an adult in good health. This CDR3 is CSAKGSEGEQYF. CDR3 in DNA: TGCAGCGCCAAGGGCAGTGAGGGCGAGCAGTACTTC.